This T cell receptor beta chain was retrieved from a study of beta chain features in type 1 diabetes (dated by TCRdb to about 2018). In terms of the full investigation: Mean age, gender distribution, total cell number and subset yield were not different between patients and healthy donors. Across all samples, some 99 million sorted cells were examined, and cell number per subset correlated strongly with RNA yield. In the study, TCRB repertoires of sorted circulating CD4+ T cell subsets from recently diagnosed type 1 diabetes patients were compared with those of matched healthy donors. Regulatory and stem cell-like memory subsets were obtained from only 8 patients and roughly eight healthy donors, while naive and central memory subsets were obtained from all 28 donors. Broad study findings and their caveats: Shorter templates might have been favored by PCR, but patient and control samples were amplified and corrected together, so both groups would have been affected equally by any skew. In all four CD4+ subsets, TCRB CDR3 length was moderately but significantly shorter in type 1 diabetes patients. Sequencing cDNA rather than genomic DNA could over-represent highly expressing activated cells, although activation and CD3 levels did not differ between groups. Because the HLA sub-analyses included only small numbers of individuals, any influence of HLA type on TCRB rearrangement was left unresolved. Naive, central memory and regulatory TCRB repertoires appeared to be more alike among patients than among healthy donors. At VDJ recombination sites, type 1 diabetes patients had fewer insertions and more deleted nucleotides, which implies abnormalities in thymic rearrangement.

The entire amount of isolated RNA was reverse transcribed using the High Capacity cDNA Reverse Transcription Kit, so the sequenced TCRB transcripts were expressed ones. Naive, central memory and regulatory T cell samples underwent deep immunoSEQ sequencing, averaging about 3.5 million total reads per sample. After sorted cells were lysed in RLT buffer, RNA was extracted with DNase-treated RNeasy Micro or Mini kits, with the choice depending on cell number. Each cell subset was processed on its own to prevent cross-contamination, while patient and healthy donor samples were processed together. TCRB sequences were amplified from cDNA with the immunoSEQ multiplex PCR, producing 87-bp fragments spanning the CDR3 region. Amplicons were sequenced on the Illumina HiSeq platform. The source study handled its data this way. Synthetic template baselines were used to correct PCR bias computationally, reads within Hamming distance 2 were collapsed, and singletons that could not be merged were discarded. Reads were aligned to IMGT to assign V, D and J genes, CDR3 length, and insertions or deletions at six rearrangement sites. Within each subset, clonotype counts were normalized to sorted cell number, and only after that were true diversity and Gini coefficients computed with the tcR R package. Repertoire sharing was quantified using the overlap coefficient calculated on TCRB nucleotide sequences. TCRdb retrieved this table from immuneACCESS and kept in-frame rearrangements only. Not all clones are present; in checked studies, unresolved V genes account for under half, and no reason is known for the remainder. From that table come the V and J calls and clone size; the DNA was used to work out D and trimming. This sample lists about 140,000 clones; over 8% were detected once. 0.65% of the sample belongs to the ten largest clones.

On this clone: Its cognate antigen has yet to be identified. Base qualities are not recorded, but no much larger clone differs from it by a single base.

A single peripheral blood draw of around 120 mL on average was collected from each donor into heparinised tubes. Using a panel that included CD45RO, CCR7, CD25, CD127, CD95 and CD27, naive, central memory, regulatory and stem cell-like memory CD4+ T cells were sorted on a BD FACSAria II. Purity was above 95% for every sorted population. PBMCs were isolated immediately by Lymphoprep density gradient centrifugation and stained directly without culture. So that batch effects would be minimized, each experiment stained and sorted samples in pairs, pairing one healthy donor with one patient. V was cut back by 5 bases and J by 0 bases, leaving a gap of 10 bases between them. CDR1 SGHAT and CDR2 FQNNGV were looked up in the germline V gene. Inclusive of the bounding cysteine and phenylalanine, the CDR3 is 15 residues long. Only the CDR3 portion is preserved as DNA: 45 bases, with reading frame beginning at the first base.

The chain is encoded by TRBV11-2 joined to TRBJ2-2; 6 matching bases give a weak D call of TRBD1. Sequencing used central memory CD4+ T cells from blood. This receptor was identified in a woman aged 40 to 50 in good health. For the CDR3, the sequence is CASSRNRANTGELFF. The nucleotide sequence reads as follows: TGTGCCAGCAGCCGAAACAGGGCGAACACCGGGGAGCTGTTTTTT.